This T cell receptor (beta chain) was recorded in a study of blood T cell repertoires in COVID-19. In the study's own analysis: For nucleated cells, counts were estimated from reference gene primer amplification. Only in-frame clones appear in the TCRdb table, and some are missing; sequencing was by immunoSEQ multiplex PCR. The DNA gave D and trimming, while V, J and clone size come from that table. In the table there are tens of thousands of clones, approximately 80% of which are singletons. This CDR3 contains 13 residues. Trimming took off 4 bases at V and 5 bases at J, with 9 bases between the two ends. The V gene's germline CDR1 is SGHDT and CDR2 YYEEEE.

Specimen: peripheral blood. The chain uses TRBV5-6 and TRBJ2-2, with TRBD2 as a possible D gene (5 bases). The sequence was obtained from a man in his sixties in a cohort sampled during active COVID-19. The CDR3 sequence is CASSGEFTGELFF. The CDR3 nucleotides read TGTGCCAGCAGCGGGGAGTTTACCGGGGAGCTGTTTTTT.